This TCR beta chain appears in the sequencing data of a study of T cells in Graves' hyperthyroidism and ophthalmopathy. General study findings and limits: With a median lead of about six months before onset, the model predicted ophthalmopathy. A model of 13 V-J features distinguished ophthalmopathy from stable hyperthyroidism.

There are 16 residues in the CDR3. Germline V gene data show CDR1 as SGHTA and CDR2 as FQGTGA. V was clipped by 5 bases and J by 9 bases; unmatched bases: 9. Uncontrolled infection, other autoimmune disease, pregnancy or lactation barred patients from enrollment. As concerns this clonotype: Its antigen is unknown.

RNA transcripts provided the source from which TCR beta CDR3 regions were amplified. The HTBI primer set was used in a first-round RT-PCR of the TCR CDR3. Using its own MiXCR run on the multiplex PCR reads, TCRdb lists one record per CDR3 protein. The table includes approximately 560,000 distinct CDR3 sequences, 46% detected once. The chain has TRBV7-3 and TRBJ1-6; TRBD1 agrees at 11 bases. Input material: peripheral blood or thyroid tissue (not recorded which). The TCR sequence derives from a woman younger than 30 with Graves' hyperthyroidism. DNA of the CDR3: TGTGCCAGCAGCCACTCAACCGGGACAGGGGGTTCACCCCTCCACTTT. Translating gives CASSHSTGTGGSPLHF.